These 16 T cell receptor beta chains were all obtained from the same sample, sequenced in a study of blood T cell repertoires in COVID-19. The data were produced by immunoSEQ multiplex PCR, yet TCRdb's version contains in-frame clones alone and is incomplete. The sample comprises around 75,000 clones, 90% of which are singletons, and around 5.3% rests with the top ten. The sequencing sample was made of peripheral blood. Receptors originate from a man in his fifties with acute or convalescent COVID-19.

The J gene is TRBJ1-5, the V gene TRBV30; D gene uncertain. V lost 4 bases to trimming and J lost 0 bases, with 13 bases between them. This CDR3 is built from 15 residues. CDR1 and CDR2 from the germline V gene are GTSNPN and SVGIG (reference sequence). The DNA of the CDR3 is TGTGCCTGGAACCACAAAGACACTAGCAATCAGCCCCAGCATTTT. Its protein product is CAWNHKDTSNQPQHF.

This clone was picked up one time. This chain links TRBV6-5 with TRBJ1-1, with 8 bases identical to TRBD1. In germline, CDR1 is MNHEY, CDR2 SVGAGI. The CDR3 has 15 amino acids. V shed 5 bases, J shed 3 bases, and the junction held 8 bases outside the gene matches. This chain's CDR3 is CASSTDRERDTEAFF. DNA for the CDR3: TGTGCCAGCAGTACGGACAGGGAACGGGACACTGAAGCTTTCTTT.

V is TRBV29-1 and J is TRBJ1-1; perhaps TRBD1 as D (5 bases). Trimming took 3 bases from V and 0 from J, leaving 11 bases between them. Germline V lookup: CDR1 SQVTM, CDR2 ANQGSEA. This CDR3 contains 14 residues. CDR3 DNA sequence: TGCAGCGTTGATCCCCAGGGTTTGAACACTGAAGCTTTCTTT. Residues: CSVDPQGLNTEAFF.

This clone was seen a single time. The chain combines TRBV18 with TRBJ2-3, with TRBD1 matching over 10 bases. This CDR3 comprises 15 residues. CDR1 is KGHSH, CDR2 LQKENI, per germline. V dropped 3 bases and J dropped 9; count of bases not matched to a gene: 9. The CDR3 sequence is CASSPPGQGRRTQYF. CDR3 DNA sequence: TGTGCCAGCTCACCCCCGGGACAGGGGAGACGAACGCAGTATTTT.

The genes are TRBV5-5 and TRBJ1-1, with D uncertain. The CDR3 extends over 14 amino acids. CDR1 and CDR2 (germline): SGHKS, YYEKEE (reference sequence). Trimming cost V 4 bases and J 4 bases, with 14 bases left between them. The CDR3 sequence: CASSPQFFLTEAFF. As DNA, the CDR3 is TGTGCCAGCAGCCCACAGTTTTTCCTCACTGAAGCTTTCTTT.

J is TRBJ1-1 and V is TRBV20-1; perhaps TRBD1 as D (6 bases). The CDR3 is 11 amino acids. V lost 5 bases, J lost 4 bases, and 8 bases lay in between. CDR1 is DFQATT, CDR2 SNEGSKA, per germline (reference sequence). The CDR3 DNA sequence: TGCAGTGCTCAGACAGGCACTGAAGCTTTCTTT. It encodes CSAQTGTEAFF.

The J gene is TRBJ2-5, the V gene TRBV6-5; D gene uncertain. CDR1 is MNHEY, CDR2 SVGAGI, per germline. The CDR3 runs 14 residues. Trimming stripped 6 bases from V and 9 bases from J, with 20 bases between. CDR3: CASSPDPQSRAQYF. For the CDR3, the DNA is TGTGCCAGCAGCCCCGATCCTCAGAGTCGGGCCCAGTACTTC.

The chain combines TRBV27 with TRBJ2-7; D perhaps matches TRBD2 (6 bases). The CDR3 consists of 13 residues. CDR1 and CDR2 from the germline V gene are MNHEY and SMNVEV (reference sequence). V lost 6 bases and J 2 bases, leaving 11 bases between the germline ends. The CDR3 DNA is TGTGCCAGCAGCCGGGGACTTGCCTACGAGCAGTACTTC. Its translation: CASSRGLAYEQYF.

This clone showed up just once. The V and J genes are TRBV5-4 and TRBJ2-3; D is perhaps TRBD2 (7 bases). Trimming cost V 4 bases and J 0 bases, with 24 bases left between them. The CDR3 length is 19 residues. Germline V gene sequence: CDR1 SGHNT, CDR2 YYREEE (reference sequence). The CDR3 DNA follows: TGTGCCAGCAGCCCGCCGGCGTCCAGGGGACTACCTAGCACAGATACGCAGTATTTT. This translates into CASSPPASRGLPSTDTQYF.

This chain joins TRBV5-4 and TRBJ2-2; D may be TRBD1 (5 bases). Germline loops: CDR1 SGHNT, CDR2 YYREEE (reference sequence). The CDR3 is made up of 14 amino acids. V lost 5 bases to trimming and J lost 2 bases, with 10 bases between them. The CDR3 DNA follows: TGTGCCAGCAGATCGACAGTTAACACCGGGGAGCTGTTTTTT. Its protein is CASRSTVNTGELFF.

This clone was recorded once. The CDR3, as DNA: TGTGCCAGCTCACCGACTTCGGCCAATGAGCAGTTCTTC. Its translation is CASSPTSANEQFF. The chain employs TRBV18 and TRBJ2-1, with no clear D. Germline V gene sequence: CDR1 KGHSH, CDR2 LQKENI. The V gene lost 3 bases and the J gene lost 6 bases, with 9 bases spanning the gap. The CDR3 extends over 13 amino acids.

This clone was seen more than once but under ten times. The chain recombines TRBV6-5 with TRBJ1-3; 8 bases align to TRBD1. This CDR3 region has 14 residues. With 2 bases clipped from V and 9 bases from J, the junction kept 6 bases outside the gene matches. The germline V gene has CDR1 MNHEY and CDR2 SVGAGI. The CDR3 loop reads CASSYTGGSGTIYF. For the CDR3, the DNA is TGTGCCAGCAGTTACACAGGGGGGTCCGGCACCATATATTTT.

The V call is TRBV19, the J call TRBJ2-7, with 7 bases identical to TRBD2. Trimming cost V 6 bases and J 3 bases; bases outside gene matches: 8. Germline assignment: CDR1 LNHDA and CDR2 SQIVND (reference sequence). The CDR3 runs to 14 residues. The CDR3 DNA is TGTGCCAGTAGAAGGGCGGGAGACCTCTACGAGCAGTACTTC. Translation gives CASRRAGDLYEQYF.

The chain carries TRBV27 and TRBJ1-1, with unresolved D. The ends were cut back, 3 bases at V and 6 bases at J, with 8 bases in the middle. Germline V gene sequence: CDR1 MNHEY, CDR2 SMNVEV (reference sequence). The CDR3 has 12 amino acids. As DNA, the CDR3 is TGTGCCAGCAGTTTTCAAGGAGCTGAAGCTTTCTTT. It codes for CASSFQGAEAFF.

As concerns this clone: This sample includes further DNA sequences coding for the same CDR3. The chain uses TRBV6-5 and TRBJ1-5, with a possible D match to TRBD1 (5 bases). Trimming removed 6 bases at V and 1 base at J, with 7 bases between. The CDR3 is 13 residues long. Germline-derived CDR1 and CDR2 are MNHEY and SVGAGI. The DNA of the CDR3 is TGTGCCAGCAGCCGGGGGAGCAATCAGCCCCAGCATTTT. This sequence encodes CASSRGSNQPQHF.

The V call is TRBV10-2, the J call TRBJ1-2, with D maybe TRBD1 (5 bases). This CDR3 contains 14 residues. V shed 0 bases and J shed 7 bases, with 12 bases lying between them. The germline CDR1 and CDR2 sequences are WSHSY and SAAADI. The CDR3 is CASSESGPKGGYTF. CDR3 sequence (DNA): TGCGCCAGCAGTGAGTCGGGGCCTAAGGGTGGCTACACCTTC.